This TCR beta chain derives from a study of persistence of HIV-infected CD4 T cells. Cells were stimulated with overlapping HIV-1 Gag 15-mer peptides. CD40L/CD69 double-negative CD45RO-high memory CD4+ T cells were collected. Plasma HIV-1 RNA stayed below 50 copies/mL for at least 4 years. This was the immunoSEQ version 4 assay in survey mode. Clones were sequenced by immunoSEQ multiplex PCR, and TCRdb holds only the in-frame ones, with some missing. The sample lists around 39,000 clones, 82% seen once, with just under 1% in the top ten. A note on this clone: Its antigen is undetermined.

V was cut by 2 bases and J by 5 bases, with 9 bases left in between. The CDR3 is made up of 14 amino acids. Looked up from germline, CDR1 is PRHDT and CDR2 is FYEKMQ (reference sequence). The source is an adult with HIV. The donor label of this sample is uncertain. This sequence joins TRBV13 and TRBJ2-2, with D perhaps TRBD1 or TRBD2 (5 bases each). The sequencing used cultured CD4+ T cells from PBMCs, collected from a patient who received antiretroviral therapy. CDR3 DNA sequence: TGTGCCAGCAGCTTACTGGGGGAAACCGGGGAGCTGTTTTTT. It specifies CASSLLGETGELFF.